The 17 T cell receptor beta chains reported below all come from one sample, sequenced in a study of blood T cells in healthy people across ages. The use of a sample-barcoded 5' primer and a J-beta primer mix characterized a second PCR of about 7 to 12 cycles. TCRdb recomputed calls from the 5' RACE reads with MiXCR, one row per CDR3 protein. The table shows roughly 1.6 million distinct CDR3 sequences, with about 31% occurring only once. Material: blood. Receptors were obtained from a woman in her 30s in good health.

A word on this clonotype: A much larger clone differs from this one at a single base, so this may be a read error. The genes are TRBV15 and TRBJ2-5, with D possibly TRBD2 on 6 matching bases. The CDR3 covers 13 residues. V lost 11 bases, J lost 4 bases, and 17 bases lay in between. Germline V gene lookup returns CDR1 LNHNV and CDR2 YYDKDF (reference sequence). The CDR3 is CASPRGTLETQYF. CDR3 in DNA: TGTGCCTCACCGCGAGGGACTTTAGAGACCCAGTACTTC.

V usage is TRBV5-1 and J usage is TRBJ2-7; D is perhaps TRBD2 (5 bases). From germline, CDR1 is SGHRS and CDR2 YFSETQ. The CDR3 sequence is 13 residues long. V dropped 0 bases and J dropped 6 bases, with 10 bases sitting between them. CDR3 nucleotides: TGCGCCAGCAGCTTGGACGGACTGGTCGAGCAGTACTTC. Its protein product is CASSLDGLVEQYF. The entire variable domain, with the rest obtained from reference TRBV5-1 and TRBJ2-7, is as follows: KAGVTQTPRYLIKTRGQQVTLSCSPISGHRSVSWYQQTPGQGLQFLFEYFSETQRNKGNFPGRFSGRQFSNSRSEMNVSTLELGDSALYLCASSLDGLVEQYFGPGTRLTVT.

The V and J genes are TRBV20-1 and TRBJ2-1, with D unresolved. The CDR3 sequence is 14 residues long. The germline V and J ends were trimmed by 3 bases and 3 bases, with 12 bases remaining between them. Germline V gives CDR1 DFQATT, CDR2 SNEGSKA (reference sequence). The CDR3 coding sequence is TGCAGTGCTAGTTTAGGTATAGACTACAATGAGCAGTTCTTC. It encodes CSASLGIDYNEQFF.

Details on this clonotype: Germline is not matched at one junction end, which may reflect a read error. This rearrangement joins TRBV3-1 to TRBJ2-7; D remains ambiguous. From germline, CDR1 is LGHDT and CDR2 YNNKEL (reference sequence). The length of the CDR3 is 14 residues. This chain's CDR3 is CASGQEISVYEQYF. CDR3 coding DNA: TGTGCCAGCGGCCAAGAAATTTCGGTTTACGAGCAGTACTTC.

This sequence joins TRBV7-2 and TRBJ1-5; tentatively, D is TRBD1 (5 bases). The germline gives CDR1 SGHTA, CDR2 FQGNSA. CDR3 size: 14 residues. Trimming took off 1 base at V and 7 bases at J, with 11 bases between the two ends. CDR3 amino acids: CASSLVGGEQPQHF. CDR3 DNA sequence: TGTGCCAGCAGCTTAGTGGGGGGAGAGCAGCCCCAGCATTTT.

The chain couples TRBV11-2 to TRBJ2-5; possibly TRBD2 for D (7 bases). CDR1 is SGHAT, CDR2 FQNNGV, per germline. V dropped 3 bases and J dropped 4 bases, with 15 bases sitting between them. The CDR3 is made up of 15 amino acids. CDR3 protein: CASSFSRGRGETQYF. Here the CDR3 DNA reads TGTGCCAGCAGCTTTTCGCGGGGGCGCGGAGAGACCCAGTACTTC.

There are a few counts of this clonotype. V and J are TRBV27 and TRBJ2-1; D is perhaps TRBD1 or TRBD2 (6 bases each). This CDR3 region has 12 residues. CDR1 is MNHEY, CDR2 SMNVEV, per germline (reference sequence). V was cut by 6 bases and J by 9 bases, with 12 bases left in between. The CDR3 is CASRQGGGEQFF. CDR3 in DNA: TGTGCCAGCAGACAGGGAGGAGGTGAGCAGTTCTTC.

The V and J genes are TRBV6-1 and TRBJ1-5, with D hard to call. The CDR3 loop spans 14 amino acids. Germline-derived CDR1 and CDR2 are MNHNS and SASEGT. With 10 bases removed from V and 1 base from J, the gap between germline ends came to 14 bases. The CDR3 sequence: CATFDGHSNQPQHF. DNA of the CDR3: TGTGCCACTTTCGACGGCCACAGCAATCAGCCCCAGCATTTT.

V and J are TRBV6-6 and TRBJ2-5; 7 bases map to TRBD2. The CDR3 consists of 15 residues. Germline V gives CDR1 MNHNY, CDR2 SVGAGI (reference sequence). Trimming at V came to 4 bases and at J to 5 bases, leaving 10 bases not matched to a gene. The CDR3: CASSLNWASGETQYF. The DNA of the CDR3 is TGTGCCAGCAGTTTGAATTGGGCTAGCGGTGAGACCCAGTACTTC.

The table lists this clonotype with a few counts. V is TRBV20-1 and J is TRBJ2-2; the match to TRBD2 covers 8 bases. Germline CDR1 DFQATT, CDR2 SNEGSKA (reference sequence). CDR3 length: 15 residues. With V trimmed by 0 bases and J by 4 bases, 4 bases remained unmatched. The CDR3 protein is CSARDRGTSTGELFF. The CDR3 bases are TGCAGTGCTAGAGATCGCGGGACTAGCACCGGGGAGCTGTTTTTT.

The rearrangement joins TRBV7-9 to TRBJ1-5; 8 bases line up with TRBD1. Germline lookup yields CDR1 SEHNR and CDR2 FQNEAQ (reference sequence). The V gene end was trimmed by 5 bases and the J gene end by 0 bases; junction bases not matched to a gene: 9. This CDR3 spans 17 amino acids. CDR3 coding DNA: TGTGCCAGCAGCGCCGGGACAGGAGATAATAGCAATCAGCCCCAGCATTTT. Protein product: CASSAGTGDNSNQPQHF.

This clonotype has at least ten counts. The chain combines TRBV12-3 or TRBV12-4 with TRBJ2-1; a possible D gene is TRBD2 (5 bases). The CDR3 spans 15 residues. Deletions cut 6 bases from V and 2 bases from J, with 14 bases between. The CDR3 is CASRAVPTPYNEQFF. CDR3 bases: TGTGCCAGCAGAGCGGTCCCGACCCCCTACAATGAGCAGTTCTTC.

The chain has TRBV5-1 and TRBJ1-5; 8 nucleotides align to TRBD1. The CDR3 is 18 amino acids. V was pared by 0 bases and J by 0 bases, with 8 bases of the junction left unmatched. Germline V gene lookup returns CDR1 SGHRS and CDR2 YFSETQ. The CDR3 region has the DNA TGCGCCAGCAGCTTGGGGGCAGGGGGCGATTATAGCAATCAGCCCCAGCATTTT. Translating gives CASSLGAGGDYSNQPQHF.

The chain recombines TRBV5-5 with TRBJ2-7; the match to TRBD2 covers 12 bases. Germline assignment: CDR1 SGHKS and CDR2 YYEKEE (reference sequence). CDR3 length: 16 residues. V lost 4 bases to trimming and J lost 4 bases; unmatched junction nucleotides: 9. The CDR3 bases are TGTGCCAGCAGCCCTCGACTAGCGGGAGACCGATACGAGCAGTACTTC. Amino acids: CASSPRLAGDRYEQYF. The full variable domain, rest sourced from reference TRBV5-5 and TRBJ2-7, is DAGVTQSPTHLIKTRGQQVTLRCSPISGHKSVSWYQQVLGQGPQFIFQYYEKEERGRGNFPDRFSARQFPNYSSELNVNALLLGDSALYLCASSPRLAGDRYEQYFGPGTRLTVT.

The V gene is TRBV11-1, the J gene TRBJ1-4; D uncertain. Looked up from germline, CDR1 is SGHAT and CDR2 is FQDESV (reference sequence). Between the trimmed V and J ends, which lost 2 bases and 5 bases, there was a span of 9 bases. This CDR3 has 14 amino acids. The CDR3 bases are TGTGCCAGCAGCTTATCGGCTCGGAATGAAAAACTGTTTTTT. Translation gives CASSLSARNEKLFF. Based on the CDR3 plus reference TRBV11-1 and TRBJ1-4, the full variable domain is EAEVAQSPRYKITEKSQAVAFWCDPISGHATLYWYRQILGQGPELLVQFQDESVVDDSQLPKDRFSAERLKGVDSTLKIQPAELGDSAMYLCASSLSARNEKLFFGSGTQLSVL.

J is TRBJ1-2 and V is TRBV2, with unresolved D. V was trimmed by 6 bases and J by 1 base, leaving 9 bases between them. The CDR3 length is 13 residues. Germline CDR1 and CDR2: SNHLY and FYNNEI. DNA for the CDR3: TGTGCCAGCAGCGTCAGGATTAACTATGGCTACACCTTC. It codes for CASSVRINYGYTF.

This clonotype came up a few times. J is TRBJ2-7 and V is TRBV30; TRBD1 agrees at 9 bases. This CDR3 is built from 13 residues. Trimming cost V 4 bases and J 4 bases; bases outside gene matches: 5. Germline V CDR1 and CDR2: GTSNPN, SVGIG (reference sequence). CDR3 region: CAWTGTGRYEQYF. The CDR3 DNA reads as TGTGCCTGGACCGGGACAGGGAGATACGAGCAGTACTTC.